This T cell receptor beta chain was sequenced in a study of early T cells in non-severe SARS-CoV-2 infection. Notes on this clonotype: Its antigen is unknown.

TCRdb fed the 5' RACE reads into MiXCR, producing one record per CDR3 protein. The sample records about 62,000 distinct CDR3 sequences, roughly a tenth being singletons. V shed 4 bases, J shed 4 bases, and the junction held 8 bases outside the gene matches. There are 15 residues in the CDR3. Germline lookup yields CDR1 SGHDN and CDR2 FVKESK. Findings and limits, study-wide: The study's VDJdb matching favored anti-spike CD8 responses and missed private and CD4 specificities.

The clonotype was recovered from an adult who was a healthcare worker with PCR-confirmed SARS-CoV-2 infection or an uninfected control (not recorded which). The V gene is TRBV14, the J gene TRBJ1-2; TRBD1 matches at 8 bases. Input material: whole blood. In DNA form, the CDR3 reads TGTGCCAGCAGCCCTCGAAACAGGGGGAGCTATGGCTACACCTTC. Amino acids: CASSPRNRGSYGYTF. The complete variable domain, with remaining parts taken from reference TRBV14 and TRBJ1-2, reads EAGVTQFPSHSVIEKGQTVTLRCDPISGHDNLYWYRRVMGKEIKFLLHFVKESKQDESGMPNNRFLAERTGGTYSTLKVQPAELEDSGVYFCASSPRNRGSYGYTFGSGTRLTVV.